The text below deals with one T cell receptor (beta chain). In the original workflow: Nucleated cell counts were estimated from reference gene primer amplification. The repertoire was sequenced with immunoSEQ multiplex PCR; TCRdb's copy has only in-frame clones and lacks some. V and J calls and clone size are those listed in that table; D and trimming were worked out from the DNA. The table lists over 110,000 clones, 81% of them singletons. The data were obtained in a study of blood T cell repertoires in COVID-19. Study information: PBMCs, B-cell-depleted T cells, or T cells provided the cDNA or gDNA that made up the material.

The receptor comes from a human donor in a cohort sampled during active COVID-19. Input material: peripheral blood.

This CDR3 reads CATNTGGGYEQYF. The CDR3 DNA reads as TGTGCCACCAATACAGGGGGTGGTTACGAGCAGTACTTC. The chain uses TRBV28 and TRBJ2-7; 8 positions match TRBD1. V gave up 10 bases and J gave up 4 bases; unmatched junction bases: 9. The CDR3 covers 13 residues. Germline V gives CDR1 MDHEN, CDR2 SYDVKM. The full variable domain, its missing parts supplied by reference TRBV28 and TRBJ2-7, is DVKVTQSSRYLVKRTGEKVFLECVQDMDHENMFWYRQDPGLGLRLIYFSYDVKMKEKGDIPEGYSVSREKKERFSLILESASTNQTSMYLCATNTGGGYEQYFGPGTRLTVT.